The rows below give T cell receptor beta chains drawn from one sample of a study of shared clonotypes between healthy human individuals. Profiled with immunoSEQ multiplex PCR; TCRdb holds only in-frame clones, not every one. Seen here are 300,000 or so clones, around 72% observed once, and the top ten hold 10% to 13%. The sample was memory CD4+ T cells sorted from blood. Source of these receptors: a man younger than 45 in good health. The conserved cysteine and the conserved F or W are not part of the CDR3 here. Fields, in order: J gene, V gene, CDR3 protein.

TRBJ2-3	TRBV5-4	ASSLVGREEDTQY
TRBJ2-1	TRBV11-2	ASSTGTSGSGYNEQF
TRBJ1-2	TRBV27	ASSTGSDYGYT
TRBJ2-1	TRBV6-1	ASSEGIDRGPYNEQF
TRBJ1-2	TRBV2	ASSFRQGQGYT
TRBJ1-2	TRBV28	ASIQGGQGIYGYT
TRBJ1-4	TRBV5-1	ASSLKSQQAGNEKLF
TRBJ2-5	TRBV29-1	SVRGGTGRETQY
TRBJ1-2	TRBV7-2	ASSSAKLRGYT
TRBJ1-1	TRBV20-1	SANGDTEAF
TRBJ2-1	TRBV9	ASSVTTSGQVEQF
TRBJ1-1	TRBV30	AWSVGQGTEAF
TRBJ2-7	TRBV10-1	ASSESSSGGRSYEQY
TRBJ2-1	TRBV4-3	ASSGLAGVGNEQF
TRBJ2-2	TRBV29-1	SVNLGGARITGELF
TRBJ1-6	TRBV5-6	ASSLQGAASPLH
TRBJ1-2	TRBV5-4	ASSLDQGNYGYT
TRBJ2-1	TRBV6-1	ASTEGPRRNEQF
TRBJ2-1	TRBV5-1	ASSYSRSNNEQF
TRBJ1-5	TRBV18	ASSPRAQGTDQPQH
TRBJ2-1	TRBV2	ASSPDNEQF
TRBJ2-5	TRBV30	AWSVRGNQY
TRBJ1-5	TRBV27	ASSLTGVNQPQH
TRBJ1-3	TRBV7-6	ASGAGGNTIY
TRBJ2-5	TRBV7-8	ASSFGIGETQY
TRBJ2-7	TRBV9	ASSVGGSGRFFDEQY
TRBJ2-7	TRBV5-8	ASSFGTSSYEQY
TRBJ2-3	TRBV7-3	ASSQQGTSTDTQY
TRBJ2-3	TRBV19	ASSIGVEGTDTQY
TRBJ1-5	TRBV19	ASSHGPLGQPQH
TRBJ2-7	TRBV5-1	ASSLSRHRGASYEQY
TRBJ1-2	TRBV9	ASSVDPAPLDYGYT
TRBJ2-7	TRBV6-1	ASSERRDLEQY
TRBJ1-4	TRBV27	ASSRTVAGGEKLF
TRBJ1-1	TRBV27	ASSAGYTEAF
TRBJ2-2	TRBV4-3	ASSHPGLAENTGELF
TRBJ2-1	TRBV30	AWSVPAGDNEQF
TRBJ1-1	TRBV19	ASSYQGAVNTEAF
TRBJ2-5	TRBV10-2	ASSGSGGGSAETQY
TRBJ2-4	TRBV7-2	ASSGLGWRGNIQY
TRBJ1-1	TRBV7-6	ASSKNPNTEAF
TRBJ2-7	TRBV27	ASSPLASGRYEQY
TRBJ2-3	TRBV29-1	SVDRGGSQQY
TRBJ1-1	TRBV10-3	ATQRQGRDTEAF
TRBJ2-5	TRBV19	ASTDRYSETQY
TRBJ2-1	TRBV7-9	ASRYSGRVYNEQF
TRBJ1-1	TRBV6-1	ASSDRQGNTEAF